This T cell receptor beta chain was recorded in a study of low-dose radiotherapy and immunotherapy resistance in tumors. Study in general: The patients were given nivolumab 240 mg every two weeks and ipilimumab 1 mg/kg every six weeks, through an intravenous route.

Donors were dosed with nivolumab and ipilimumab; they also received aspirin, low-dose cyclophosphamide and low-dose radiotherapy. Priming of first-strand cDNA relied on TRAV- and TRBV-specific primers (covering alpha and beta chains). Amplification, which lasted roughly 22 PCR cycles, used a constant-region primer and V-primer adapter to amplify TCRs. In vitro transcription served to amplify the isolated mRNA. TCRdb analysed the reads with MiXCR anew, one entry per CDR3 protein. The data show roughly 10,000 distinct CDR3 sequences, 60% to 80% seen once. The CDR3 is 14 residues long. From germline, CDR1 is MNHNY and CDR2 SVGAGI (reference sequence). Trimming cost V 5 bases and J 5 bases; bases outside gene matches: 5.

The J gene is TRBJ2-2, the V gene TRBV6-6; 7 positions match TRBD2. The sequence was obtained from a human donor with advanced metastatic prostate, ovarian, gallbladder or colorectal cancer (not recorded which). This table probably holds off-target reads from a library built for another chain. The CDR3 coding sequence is TGTGCCAGCAGTCCCGGACTAGTTACCGGGGAGCTGTTTTTT. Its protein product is CASSPGLVTGELFF.